This T cell receptor beta chain was found in a study of cytomegalovirus exposure and HLA in healthy donors. General study results and limits: Looking again later, the authors saw that most CMV-associated TCR beta chains seemed HLA-restricted. It was confirmed in vitro that a few of the CMV-associated chains were specific for CMV antigens. Being productive about 90% or about 30% of the time was typical of most TCR beta V segments in an earlier analysis.

Points on this clone: Its antigen is undetermined.

Use of 60 Vbeta and 13 Jbeta primers characterized the PCR. Authors' processing steps: As a later analysis found, there were 80 million to 90 million unique TCR beta chains, of which some 9.9 million were shared. Sequencing used immunoSEQ multiplex PCR; TCRdb keeps in-frame clones, though not all of them. V and J calls and clone size come straight from that table; D and trimming were deduced from the DNA. This sample yields about 87,000 clones, of which roughly 72% are seen a single time; more than 20% belongs to the top ten. The CDR3 totals 15 residues. From germline, CDR1 is MNHNS and CDR2 SASEGT. V was shortened by 6 bases and J by 0 bases, with 15 bases between the two germline ends.

Sequenced: PBMCs. The rearrangement uses TRBV6-1 and TRBJ2-7, with D maybe TRBD1 (6 bases). This TCR came from a man aged 30 to 39 in good health and CMV-seropositive. The CDR3, as DNA: TGTGCCAGCAGCGACCACCCGGACAGCTCCTACGAGCAGTACTTC. Its protein product is CASSDHPDSSYEQYF.